This T cell receptor (beta chain) comes out of a study of T-cell memory formation after mild COVID-19. Study at large: In these data, TCR clusters were largely donor specific.

Losses at the gene ends were 6 bases for V and 5 bases for J; bases not matched to a gene: 9. Germline CDR1 is MNHEY and CDR2 is SVGEGT. The CDR3 totals 15 residues. Only a few counts were recorded for this clonotype. Its antigen is not identified. General observations from the study: Chiefly within CM and EM were the contracting CD4+ clones; CD8+ ones were within EMRA. Day 15 to 85 contracting clones showed balanced CD4/CD8; day 15 to 37 expanders favored CD4+.

Barcoded TCR alpha and TCR beta cDNA libraries with UMIs came from 5'RACE using constant-segment primers. MiXCR, applied by TCRdb to the 5' RACE reads, yields one record per CDR3 protein. Of 300,000 to 350,000 distinct CDR3 sequences listed, roughly 13% are singletons. The chain links TRBV6-2 or TRBV6-3 to TRBJ2-7; TRBD1 agrees at 11 bases. Sequencing used PBMCs or a T cell subset sorted from them (not recorded which). The sequence came from a man aged 18 to 29 who had mild COVID-19 (a few samples of this study predate the infection). Cell type and time point are not known. CDR3 DNA: TGTGCCAGCAGACGTGGACAGGGGGCTCTCAACGAGCAGTACTTC. Amino acid sequence: CASRRGQGALNEQYF.